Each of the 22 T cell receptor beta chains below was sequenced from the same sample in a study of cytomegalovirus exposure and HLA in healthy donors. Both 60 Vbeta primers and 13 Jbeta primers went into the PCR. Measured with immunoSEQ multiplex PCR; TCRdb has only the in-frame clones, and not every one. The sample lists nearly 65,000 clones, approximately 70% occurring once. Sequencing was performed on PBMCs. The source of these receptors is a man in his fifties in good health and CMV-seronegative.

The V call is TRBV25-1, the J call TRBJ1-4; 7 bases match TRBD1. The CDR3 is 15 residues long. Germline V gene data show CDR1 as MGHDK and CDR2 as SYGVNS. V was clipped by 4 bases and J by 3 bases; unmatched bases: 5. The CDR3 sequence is CASSAYRGSNEKLFF. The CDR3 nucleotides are TGTGCCAGCAGTGCATACAGGGGTTCTAATGAAAAACTGTTTTTT.

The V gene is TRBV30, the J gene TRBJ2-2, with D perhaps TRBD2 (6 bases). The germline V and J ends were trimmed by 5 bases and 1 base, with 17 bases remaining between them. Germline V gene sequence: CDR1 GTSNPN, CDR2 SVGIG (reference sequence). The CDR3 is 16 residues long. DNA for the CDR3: TGTGCCTGGGATAGGAGGGGCAGGTGGAACACCGGGGAGCTGTTTTTT. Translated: CAWDRRGRWNTGELFF.

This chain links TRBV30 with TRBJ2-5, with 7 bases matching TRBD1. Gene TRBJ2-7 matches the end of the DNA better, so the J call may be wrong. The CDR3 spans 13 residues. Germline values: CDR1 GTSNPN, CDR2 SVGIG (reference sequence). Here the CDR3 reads CAWSGRQGYEQYF. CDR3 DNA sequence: TGTGCCTGGAGCGGACGACAGGGCTACGAGCAGTACTTC.

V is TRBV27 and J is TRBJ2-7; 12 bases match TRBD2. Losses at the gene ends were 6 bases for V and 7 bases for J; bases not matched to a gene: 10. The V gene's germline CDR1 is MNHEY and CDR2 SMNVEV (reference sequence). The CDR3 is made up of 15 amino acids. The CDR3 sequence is CASRTSGGPRWEQYF. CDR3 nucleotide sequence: TGTGCCAGCAGAACTAGCGGGGGGCCACGTTGGGAGCAGTACTTC.

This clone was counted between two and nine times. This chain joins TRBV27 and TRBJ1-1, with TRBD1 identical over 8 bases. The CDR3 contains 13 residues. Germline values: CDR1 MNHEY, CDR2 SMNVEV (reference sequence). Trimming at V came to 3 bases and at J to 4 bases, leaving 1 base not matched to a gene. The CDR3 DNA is TGTGCCAGCAGTTTTACAGGGGGCACTGAAGCTTTCTTT. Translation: CASSFTGGTEAFF.

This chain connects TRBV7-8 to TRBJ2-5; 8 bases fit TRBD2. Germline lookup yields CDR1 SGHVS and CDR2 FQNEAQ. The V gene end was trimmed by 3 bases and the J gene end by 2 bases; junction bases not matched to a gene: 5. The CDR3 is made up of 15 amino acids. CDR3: CASSFQKRGQETQYF. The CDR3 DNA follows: TGTGCCAGCAGCTTCCAGAAGCGGGGGCAAGAGACCCAGTACTTC.

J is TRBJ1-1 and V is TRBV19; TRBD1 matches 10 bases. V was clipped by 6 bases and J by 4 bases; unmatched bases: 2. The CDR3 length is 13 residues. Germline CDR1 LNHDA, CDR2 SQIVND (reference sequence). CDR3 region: CASRDRGPTEAFF. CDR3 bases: TGTGCCAGTAGAGACAGGGGGCCCACTGAAGCTTTCTTT.

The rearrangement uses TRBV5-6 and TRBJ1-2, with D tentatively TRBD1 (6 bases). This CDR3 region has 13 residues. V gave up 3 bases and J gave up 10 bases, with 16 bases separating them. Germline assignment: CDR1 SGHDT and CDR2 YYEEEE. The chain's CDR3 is CASSYNPGDPYTF. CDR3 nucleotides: TGTGCCAGCAGCTACAACCCAGGGGATCCCTACACCTTC. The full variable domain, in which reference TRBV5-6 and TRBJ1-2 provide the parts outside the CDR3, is DAGVTQSPTHLIKTRGQQVTLRCSPKSGHDTVSWYQQALGQGPQFIFQYYEEEERQRGNFPDRFSGHQFPNYSSELNVNALLLGDSALYLCASSYNPGDPYTFGSGTRLTVV.

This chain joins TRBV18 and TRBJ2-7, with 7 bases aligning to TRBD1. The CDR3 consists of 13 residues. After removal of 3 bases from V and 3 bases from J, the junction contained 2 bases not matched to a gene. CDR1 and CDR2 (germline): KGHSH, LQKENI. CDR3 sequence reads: CASSPGQNYEQYF. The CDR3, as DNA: TGTGCCAGCTCACCGGGACAGAACTACGAGCAGTACTTC.

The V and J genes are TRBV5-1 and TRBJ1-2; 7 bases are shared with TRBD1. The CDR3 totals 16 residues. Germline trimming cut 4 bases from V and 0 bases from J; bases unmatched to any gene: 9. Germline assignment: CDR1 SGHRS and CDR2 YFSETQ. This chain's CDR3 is CASSPLGQTSNYGYTF. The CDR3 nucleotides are TGCGCCAGCAGCCCCCTGGGACAGACATCTAACTATGGCTACACCTTC.

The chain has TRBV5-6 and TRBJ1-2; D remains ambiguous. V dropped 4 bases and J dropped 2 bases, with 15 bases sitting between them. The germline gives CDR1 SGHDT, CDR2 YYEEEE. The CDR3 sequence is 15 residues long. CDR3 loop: CASSPDSLANYGYTF. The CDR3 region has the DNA TGTGCCAGCAGCCCGGACTCCCTCGCCAACTATGGCTACACCTTC. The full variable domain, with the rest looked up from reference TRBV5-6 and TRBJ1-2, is DAGVTQSPTHLIKTRGQQVTLRCSPKSGHDTVSWYQQALGQGPQFIFQYYEEEERQRGNFPDRFSGHQFPNYSSELNVNALLLGDSALYLCASSPDSLANYGYTFGSGTRLTVV.

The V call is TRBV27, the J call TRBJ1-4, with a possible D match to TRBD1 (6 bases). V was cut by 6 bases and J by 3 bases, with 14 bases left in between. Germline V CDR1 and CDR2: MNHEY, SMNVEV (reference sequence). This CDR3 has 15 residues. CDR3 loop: CASRKRGGANEKLFF. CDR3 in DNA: TGTGCCAGCAGAAAAAGAGGGGGGGCTAATGAAAAACTGTTTTTT.

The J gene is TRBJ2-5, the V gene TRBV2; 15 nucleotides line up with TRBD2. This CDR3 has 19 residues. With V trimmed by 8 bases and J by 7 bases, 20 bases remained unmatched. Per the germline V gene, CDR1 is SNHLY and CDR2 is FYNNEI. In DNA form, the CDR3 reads TGTGCCAGCCCTAGCGAAGACAGAGGACTAGCGGGGGGGCCGGGGACCCAGTACTTC. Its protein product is CASPSEDRGLAGGPGTQYF.

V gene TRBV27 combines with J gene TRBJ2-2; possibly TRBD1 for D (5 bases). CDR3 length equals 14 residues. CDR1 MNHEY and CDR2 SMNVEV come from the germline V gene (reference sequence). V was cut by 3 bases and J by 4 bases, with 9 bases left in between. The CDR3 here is CASSFSRVTGELFF. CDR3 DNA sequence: TGTGCCAGCAGTTTCTCCAGGGTCACCGGGGAGCTGTTTTTT.

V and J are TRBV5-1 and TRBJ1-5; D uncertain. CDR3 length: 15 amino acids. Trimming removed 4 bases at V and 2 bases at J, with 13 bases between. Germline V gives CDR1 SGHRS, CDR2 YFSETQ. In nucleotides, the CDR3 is TGCGCCAGCAGCCAAGAACCCGGAGGCAATCAGCCCCAGCATTTT. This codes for CASSQEPGGNQPQHF.

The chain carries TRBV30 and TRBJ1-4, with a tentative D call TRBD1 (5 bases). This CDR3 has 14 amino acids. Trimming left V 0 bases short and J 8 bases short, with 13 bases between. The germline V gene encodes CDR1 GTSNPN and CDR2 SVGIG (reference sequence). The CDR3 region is CAWSVGAGREKLFF. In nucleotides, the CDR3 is TGTGCCTGGAGTGTAGGGGCAGGTAGAGAAAAACTGTTTTTT.

The CDR3 DNA follows: TGTGCCAGCAGCATCAACCGGGACAGGGTTGCAGAGACCCAGTACTTC. Protein: CASSINRDRVAETQYF. The chain uses TRBV21-1 and TRBJ2-5; the tabulated D call, TRBD1, remains unverified against the DNA. TRBV21-1 corresponds to a pseudogene. The CDR3 loop spans 16 amino acids.

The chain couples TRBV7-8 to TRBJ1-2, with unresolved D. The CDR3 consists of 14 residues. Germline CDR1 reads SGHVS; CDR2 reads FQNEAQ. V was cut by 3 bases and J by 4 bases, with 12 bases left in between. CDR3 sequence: CASSLAPSLYGYTF. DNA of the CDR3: TGTGCCAGCAGCTTGGCCCCTTCGCTCTATGGCTACACCTTC.

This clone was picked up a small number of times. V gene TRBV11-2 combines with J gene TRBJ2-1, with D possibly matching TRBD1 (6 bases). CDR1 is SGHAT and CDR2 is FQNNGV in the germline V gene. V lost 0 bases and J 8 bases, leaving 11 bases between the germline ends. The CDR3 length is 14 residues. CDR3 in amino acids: CASSLDPQGHEQFF. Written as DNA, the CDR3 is TGTGCCAGCAGCTTAGATCCACAGGGCCATGAGCAGTTCTTC.

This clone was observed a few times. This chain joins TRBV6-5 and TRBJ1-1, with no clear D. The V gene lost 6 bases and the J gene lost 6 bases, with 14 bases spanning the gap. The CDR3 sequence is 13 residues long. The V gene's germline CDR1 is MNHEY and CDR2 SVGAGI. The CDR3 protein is CASRPSEASEAFF. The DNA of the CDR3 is TGTGCCAGCAGGCCATCGGAGGCGTCTGAAGCTTTCTTT.

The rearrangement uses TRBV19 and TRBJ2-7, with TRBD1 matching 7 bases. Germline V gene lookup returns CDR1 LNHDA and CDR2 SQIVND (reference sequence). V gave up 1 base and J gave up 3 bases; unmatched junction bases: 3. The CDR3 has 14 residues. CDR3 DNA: TGTGCCAGTAGTATAGGAGACAGGGTCTACGAGCAGTACTTC. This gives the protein CASSIGDRVYEQYF.

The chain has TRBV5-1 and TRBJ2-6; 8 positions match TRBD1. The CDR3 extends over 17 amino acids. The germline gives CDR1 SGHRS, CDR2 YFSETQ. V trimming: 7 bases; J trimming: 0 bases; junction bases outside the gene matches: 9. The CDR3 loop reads CASSRTGTRSGANVLTF. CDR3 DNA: TGCGCCAGCTCTCGGACAGGGACCCGCTCTGGGGCCAACGTCCTGACTTTC. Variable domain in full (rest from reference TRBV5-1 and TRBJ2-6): KAGVTQTPRYLIKTRGQQVTLSCSPISGHRSVSWYQQTPGQGLQFLFEYFSETQRNKGNFPGRFSGRQFSNSRSEMNVSTLELGDSALYLCASSRTGTRSGANVLTFGAGSRLTVL.